This TCR beta chain was identified during a study of molecular identifiers for immune sequencing clone quantification. This clonotype has ten or more counts. The germline V and J ends were trimmed by 0 bases and 7 bases, with 7 bases remaining between them. The CDR3 is made up of 13 amino acids. The germline V gene encodes CDR1 SEHNR and CDR2 FQNEAQ (reference sequence). Sorting captured naive CD8 T cells as CD8+CD4-CCR7+CD45RA+. TCRdb redid the calling of the PCR reads with MiXCR, one entry per CDR3 protein. The sample includes more than 450,000 distinct CDR3 sequences, about a fifth of them seen just once.

The sequence derives from a human donor in good health. Some libraries in this study had Jurkat cell RNA spiked in. The sequenced sample was naive CD8+ T cells from blood, with Jurkat cell RNA spiked in. Subset meaning: FACS-sorted CD8+CD4-CCR7+CD45RA+ naive T cells. The V and J genes are TRBV7-9 and TRBJ1-5; tentative D call: TRBD1 (5 bases). CDR3 bases: TGTGCCAGCAGCTTAGCCTGGGACCAGCCCCAGCATTTT. As protein: CASSLAWDQPQHF.